A single sample is the source of the 4 T cell receptor beta chains below, sequenced in a study of CD8+ T cells in alopecia areata. After isolation, RNA underwent reverse transcription to generate cDNA as the sequencing template. The protocol was immunoSEQ multiplex PCR, while the TCRdb copy is restricted to in-frame clones and leaves out a portion. The table has about 250,000 clones, around 64% seen once. The treatment: oral pan-JAK inhibitor, 5-10 mg twice daily. Material: CD4+ T cells sorted from blood, obtained around week 54, from a patient treated with tofacitinib. These receptors all come from a human donor with alopecia areata.

This clone was seen only once. V usage is TRBV4-3 and J usage is TRBJ1-2; 7 positions agree with TRBD1. Germline CDR1 reads LGHNA; CDR2 reads YSLEER. Trimming at V came to 4 bases and at J to 0 bases, leaving 5 bases not matched to a gene. CDR3 length equals 15 residues. The CDR3 loop is CASSREGQANYGYTF. In DNA form, the CDR3 reads TGCGCCAGCAGCCGAGAAGGACAGGCTAACTATGGCTACACCTTC.

To note about this clone: Germline is not matched at one junction end, which may reflect a read error. The V call is TRBV2, the J call TRBJ1-4; TRBD1 matches at 8 bases. Germline V gene lookup returns CDR1 SNHLY and CDR2 FYNNEI. The CDR3 has 11 residues. DNA for the CDR3: TGTGCCAGCAGTGAGGGACAGGACGGGGTTTTT. It encodes CASSEGQDGVF.

V usage is TRBV5-1 and J usage is TRBJ2-1, with 7 bases aligning to TRBD2. The germline gives CDR1 SGHRS, CDR2 YFSETQ. With V trimmed by 0 bases and J by 8 bases, 11 bases remained unmatched. This CDR3 contains 16 residues. The CDR3 bases are TGCGCCAGCAGCTTGGATCGTACTTTGAGCGGGGATGAGCAGTTCTTC. It translates to CASSLDRTLSGDEQFF.

This clone was observed once. This rearrangement joins TRBV15 to TRBJ2-1, with TRBD2 matching over 7 bases. After removal of 0 bases from V and 7 bases from J, the junction contained 6 bases not matched to a gene. Germline CDR1 is LNHNV and CDR2 is YYDKDF (reference sequence). The CDR3 runs 15 residues. The CDR3 here is CATSRERLAVNEQFF. CDR3 in DNA: TGTGCCACCAGCAGAGAACGGCTAGCGGTAAATGAGCAGTTCTTC. The variable domain in full, completed from reference TRBV15 and TRBJ2-1, reads DAMVIQNPRYQVTQFGKPVTLSCSQTLNHNVMYWYQQKSSQAPKLLFHYYDKDFNNEADTPDNFQSRRPNTSFCFLDIRSPGLGDTAMYLCATSRERLAVNEQFFGPGTRLTVL.